These T cell receptor beta chains were read from a single sample in a study of blood T cells in healthy people across ages. One entry per CDR3 protein, called by TCRdb with MiXCR from the 5' RACE reads. The data hold about 970,000 distinct CDR3 sequences, with roughly half observed a single time. The specimen sequenced was blood. These receptors all come from a woman aged 60-70 years in good health. The CDR3 runs from the conserved cysteine through the conserved F or W. The D gene is left open where the match is weak. Part of the rows lack a size; the others show once, few, many or a class for expanded clones.

CSARDGLSGEKAYEQYF	TGCAGTGCTAGAGATGGGCTCTCAGGGGAAAAAGCCTACGAGCAGTACTTC	NA	TRBJ2-7	NA	TRBV20-1
CASASGPYNEQFF	TGTGCCAGCGCCTCCGGCCCGTACAATGAGCAGTTCTTC	NA	TRBJ2-1	NA	TRBV2
CSAEGLAGYNEQFF	TGCAGTGCTGAGGGCCTAGCGGGGTACAATGAGCAGTTCTTC	TRBD2	TRBJ2-1	NA	TRBV20-1
CSASGGTYEQYF	TGCAGTGCTAGTGGCGGGACCTACGAGCAGTACTTC	NA	TRBJ2-7	few	TRBV20-1
CSEAGRGETQYF	TGCAGTGAAGCGGGTAGAGGAGAGACCCAGTACTTC	NA	TRBJ2-5	NA	TRBV20-1
CASSPLDVVAKNIQYF	TGTGCCAGCAGTCCTCTCGACGTGGTCGCCAAAAACATTCAGTACTTC	NA	TRBJ2-4	few	TRBV28
CASSWSDNQETQYF	TGTGCCAGCAGTTGGTCTGACAACCAAGAGACCCAGTACTTC	NA	TRBJ2-5	NA	TRBV27
CASSLFQGFGYTF	TGTGCCAGCAGTTTATTCCAGGGGTTTGGCTACACCTTC	NA	TRBJ1-2	NA	TRBV27
CASSLLGPTETQYF	TGTGCCAGCAGTTTACTCGGGCCAACAGAGACCCAGTACTTC	NA	TRBJ2-5	few	TRBV28
CASSPSHREQYF	TGTGCCAGCAGTCCGTCCCACAGGGAGCAGTACTTC	NA	TRBJ2-7	few	TRBV28
CASSQVEVGTVTSNEQFF	TGTGCCAGCAGCCAAGTTGAGGTAGGGACCGTAACATCCAATGAGCAGTTCTTC	NA	TRBJ2-1	once	TRBV3-1
CSARKLGEETQYF	TGCAGTGCTAGGAAGCTAGGGGAGGAGACCCAGTACTTC	NA	TRBJ2-5	NA	TRBV20-1
CASTVSGSSYEQYF	TGTGCCAGCACCGTTAGCGGGAGCTCCTACGAGCAGTACTTC	TRBD2	TRBJ2-7	many	TRBV12-3/TRBV12-4
CASSQAGANTEAFF	TGTGCCAGCAGCCAAGCCGGGGCGAACACTGAAGCTTTCTTT	NA	TRBJ1-1	few	TRBV4-2
CASSLALLANEQFF	TGCGCCAGCAGCTTGGCCCTACTAGCCAATGAGCAGTTCTTC	NA	TRBJ2-1	NA	TRBV5-1
CASSLEAYRPVEQYF	TGTGCCAGCAGTCTAGAGGCCTACCGACCGGTCGAGCAGTACTTC	NA	TRBJ2-7	NA	TRBV7-2
CASSLMGAGANVLTF	TGTGCCAGCAGCTTAATGGGGGCTGGGGCCAACGTCCTGACTTTC	NA	TRBJ2-6	NA	TRBV5-8
CAWSVPGGRNQPQHF	TGTGCCTGGAGTGTACCGGGGGGCCGCAATCAGCCCCAGCATTTT	NA	TRBJ1-5	NA	TRBV30
CASSFLRGSDEKLFF	TGTGCCAGCAGCTTCCTTAGGGGGTCCGATGAAAAACTGTTTTTT	NA	TRBJ1-4	few	TRBV7-9
CSARGGTNEKLFF	TGCAGTGCTAGGGGGGGGACTAATGAAAAACTGTTTTTT	NA	TRBJ1-4	NA	TRBV20-1
CSFRTQYTGAFF	TGCAGCTTCCGAACGCAGTACACTGGAGCTTTCTTT	NA	TRBJ1-1	NA	TRBV29-1
CASSIRGTNQPQHF	TGCGCCAGCAGTATCAGGGGTACGAATCAGCCCCAGCATTTT	NA	TRBJ1-5	few	TRBV4-1
CASSNNPTGDYGYTF	TGTGCCAGCAGCAACAATCCGACAGGGGACTATGGCTACACCTTC	TRBD1	TRBJ1-2	NA	TRBV7-8
CASSLGLEGRLTGELFF	TGCGCCAGCAGCTTGGGTCTGGAGGGCAGACTCACCGGGGAGCTGTTTTTT	NA	TRBJ2-2	few	TRBV5-1
CASSVKNQPQHF	TGTGCCAGCAGTGTGAAAAATCAGCCCCAGCATTTT	NA	TRBJ1-5	NA	TRBV12-3/TRBV12-4
CASSLGLARANEQFF	TGTGCCAGCAGCTTAGGACTAGCTCGAGCCAATGAGCAGTTCTTC	TRBD2	TRBJ2-1	NA	TRBV7-2
CASSQDRDPNEKLFF	TGTGCCAGCAGCCAAGACAGGGATCCGAATGAAAAACTGTTTTTT	NA	TRBJ1-4	NA	TRBV4-2
CASTLDHSSDTQYF	TGCGCCAGCACCCTAGACCACTCTTCAGATACGCAGTATTTT	NA	TRBJ2-3	NA	TRBV5-1
CASNRAGDGYTF	TGTGCCAGCAACAGGGCTGGCGATGGCTACACCTTC	NA	TRBJ1-2	NA	TRBV3-1
CSVSGGATTGTDTQYF	TGCAGCGTAAGCGGGGGGGCGACCACGGGCACAGATACGCAGTATTTT	TRBD2	TRBJ2-3	NA	TRBV29-1
CASSLVGWGTDTQYF	TGTGCCAGCAGCTTAGTTGGGTGGGGAACAGATACGCAGTATTTT	NA	TRBJ2-3	NA	TRBV11-2
CSVGQGNYEQYF	TGCAGCGTGGGACAGGGTAACTACGAGCAGTACTTC	TRBD1	TRBJ2-7	many	TRBV29-1
CASSTSGSLYEQYF	TGTGCCAGCAGCACGAGCGGGAGCTTATACGAGCAGTACTTC	TRBD2	TRBJ2-7	few	TRBV5-6
CASSYKIQETQYF	TGTGCCAGCAGTTATAAGATCCAAGAGACCCAGTACTTC	NA	TRBJ2-5	few	TRBV6-5
CASSGDTGKDTQYF	TGTGCCAGCAGTGGGGACACAGGAAAAGATACGCAGTATTTT	NA	TRBJ2-3	NA	TRBV2
CAWRNRRDYRELYEQYF	TGTGCCTGGAGAAACAGAAGGGACTACCGGGAACTATACGAGCAGTACTTC	TRBD2	TRBJ2-7	NA	TRBV30
CASSPTGDYTGELFF	TGTGCCAGCAGCCCGACAGGGGATTACACCGGGGAGCTGTTTTTT	TRBD1	TRBJ2-2	NA	TRBV3-1
CASSPLQGDSYEQYF	TGTGCCAGCAGCCCCTTACAGGGTGACTCCTACGAGCAGTACTTC	NA	TRBJ2-7	NA	TRBV28
CASSLAPETEAFF	TGTGCCAGCAGCTTAGCTCCAGAGACTGAAGCTTTCTTT	NA	TRBJ1-1	NA	TRBV7-2
CASRDTSKETQYF	TGTGCCAGCAGGGACACTAGCAAAGAGACCCAGTACTTC	NA	TRBJ2-5	NA	TRBV6-2/TRBV6-3
CASSQPGANTGELFF	TGTGCCAGCAGCCAACCGGGGGCGAACACCGGGGAGCTGTTTTTT	NA	TRBJ2-2	NA	TRBV3-1
CASIGRSGNTEAFF	TGTGCCAGCATAGGGCGGTCGGGGAACACTGAAGCTTTCTTT	NA	TRBJ1-1	few	TRBV27
CSATLARGFYNEQFF	TGCAGTGCTACGCTGGCCAGGGGTTTTTACAATGAGCAGTTCTTC	NA	TRBJ2-1	NA	TRBV20-1
CASSHTPGTPYNEQFF	TGCGCCAGCAGCCACACACCAGGGACACCTTACAATGAGCAGTTCTTC	NA	TRBJ2-1	NA	TRBV4-3
CASSWDRVEGETQYF	TGCGCCAGCAGCTGGGACAGGGTGGAGGGAGAGACCCAGTACTTC	TRBD1	TRBJ2-5	NA	TRBV5-1
CASSRTSGHTDTQYF	TGTGCCAGCAGCAGAACTAGCGGACACACAGATACGCAGTATTTT	TRBD2	TRBJ2-3	few	TRBV7-2
CSARRIAGDGETQYF	TGCAGTGCTAGAAGAATAGCGGGAGACGGAGAGACCCAGTACTTC	TRBD2	TRBJ2-5	NA	TRBV20-1
CASSLERMNTEAFF	TGTGCCAGCAGCTTAGAGCGGATGAACACTGAAGCTTTCTTT	NA	TRBJ1-1	NA	TRBV7-2
CASSEPSGSLSYEQYF	TGCGCCAGCAGTGAGCCTTCGGGGTCACTCTCCTACGAGCAGTACTTC	NA	TRBJ2-7	few	TRBV10-1
CASSYSVNEQFF	TGTGCCAGCAGTTACTCCGTCAATGAGCAGTTCTTC	NA	TRBJ2-1	few	TRBV6-2/TRBV6-3
CASSYLGWNGETQYF	TGTGCCAGCAGTTACCTCGGGTGGAATGGGGAGACCCAGTACTTC	NA	TRBJ2-5	few	TRBV6-6
CASSLEAGYSYEQYF	TGCGCCAGCAGCTTGGAGGCGGGGTACTCCTACGAGCAGTACTTC	NA	TRBJ2-7	NA	TRBV5-1
CSARGTSGTILDEQYF	TGCAGTGCTAGAGGGACTAGCGGGACCATATTGGACGAGCAGTACTTC	TRBD2	TRBJ2-7	NA	TRBV20-1
CSAAGYVNEQYF	TGCAGCGCGGCGGGATATGTCAACGAGCAGTACTTC	NA	TRBJ2-7	few	TRBV29-1
CAGSYNPTGTDTQYF	TGTGCCGGCAGTTACAATCCTACCGGCACAGATACGCAGTATTTT	NA	TRBJ2-3	NA	TRBV6-5
CATSDTVSYNEQYF	TGTGCCACCAGTGACACGGTTTCCTACAATGAGCAGTACTTC	NA	TRBJ2-5	NA	TRBV24-1
CASSYSSGRLYNEQFF	TGTGCCAGCAGTTACTCTAGCGGGAGGCTCTACAATGAGCAGTTCTTC	TRBD2	TRBJ2-1	few	TRBV6-2/TRBV6-3
CASRQPRTTGTQYF	TGTGCCAGCAGGCAGCCGAGAACCACAGGTACGCAGTATTTT	NA	TRBJ2-3	NA	TRBV28